This entry describes one T cell receptor (beta chain). The sample originates from a study of control samples from healthy donors and cancer patients. Germline V gene lookup returns CDR1 MRHNA and CDR2 SNTAGT. V lost 0 bases and J lost 2, with 14 bases in between. The CDR3 consists of 16 residues. TCRdb's table, derived via immunoSEQ multiplex PCR, lists solely in-frame clones and lacks some. The sample contains over 80,000 clones, 70% to 90% of which appear only once. Sequencing used blood. This sequence joins TRBV6-4 and TRBJ2-7; D is perhaps TRBD1 (5 bases). The clonotype originates from a man under 40 in good health. CDR3 loop: CASSDSKKDTTYEQYF. The CDR3 DNA follows: TGTGCCAGCAGTGACTCGAAGAAGGACACTACCTACGAGCAGTACTTC.